The 10 T cell receptor beta chains reported below all come from one sample, sequenced in a study of PD-L1 blockade in urothelial cancer. As for time point: peripheral blood 6 weeks after treatment start. Here immunoSEQ multiplex PCR was the method, and the copy in TCRdb shows in-frame clones only, minus some. The repertoire consists of about 76,000 clones, with 80% to 95% occurring once and the leading ten covering 0.85% to 0.9%. The sequencing here drew on PBMCs, taken around atezolizumab (anti-PD-L1) treatment. The origin of the receptors is an elderly woman with urothelial cancer.

The rearrangement uses TRBV19 and TRBJ2-5; 7 bases agree with TRBD1. Germline V gene sequence: CDR1 LNHDA, CDR2 SQIVND (reference sequence). V lost 1 base, J lost 2 bases, and 7 bases stayed unmatched. CDR3 size: 16 residues. The CDR3 protein is CASSIGGPGQQETQYF. Written as DNA, the CDR3 is TGTGCCAGTAGTATAGGGGGCCCGGGACAGCAAGAGACCCAGTACTTC.

V usage is TRBV6-1 and J usage is TRBJ2-1; weak D call: TRBD2 (6 bases). The CDR3 length is 14 residues. Trimming removed 8 bases at V and 3 bases at J, with 14 bases between. Germline assignment: CDR1 MNHNS and CDR2 SASEGT. The CDR3 DNA sequence: TGTGCCAGCCCAGGGACTGGGGGCTACAATGAGCAGTTCTTC. This translates into CASPGTGGYNEQFF.

The J gene is TRBJ2-7, the V gene TRBV18, with 8 bases identical to TRBD2. Trimming removed 2 bases from V and 7 bases from J; junction bases left unmatched: 13. This CDR3 region has 16 residues. Germline assignment: CDR1 KGHSH and CDR2 LQKENI. The CDR3 DNA sequence: TGTGCCAGCTCACCAGCGGGGGGCGGCCTAATATGGGAGCAGTACTTC. This sequence encodes CASSPAGGGLIWEQYF.

The chain couples TRBV18 to TRBJ1-3; D remains ambiguous. The CDR3 is 17 amino acids. The germline gives CDR1 KGHSH, CDR2 LQKENI. V was cut by 4 bases and J by 0 bases, with 16 bases left in between. This CDR3 is CASSQSLTESSGNTIYF. CDR3 nucleotides: TGTGCCAGCTCACAAAGCCTGACGGAGAGCTCTGGAAACACCATATATTTT.

The rearrangement uses TRBV28 and TRBJ1-2; weak D call: TRBD1 (6 bases). Between the trimmed V and J ends, which lost 10 bases and 5 bases, there was a span of 17 bases. Germline V gene lookup returns CDR1 MDHEN and CDR2 SYDVKM. This CDR3 spans 13 amino acids. CDR3 sequence reads: CATRQEAIYGYTF. CDR3 nucleotide sequence: TGTGCCACACGACAGGAAGCGATTTATGGCTACACCTTC.

This chain joins TRBV5-1 and TRBJ1-2, with a possible D match to TRBD1 (6 bases). The ends were cut back, 4 bases at V and 1 base at J, with 17 bases in the middle. The germline CDR1 and CDR2 sequences are SGHRS and YFSETQ. This CDR3 has 16 amino acids. The CDR3 region has the DNA TGCGCCAGCAGCCCCGGACAGCTGAACGTTAACTATGGCTACACCTTC. Its protein product is CASSPGQLNVNYGYTF.

The V and J genes are TRBV2 and TRBJ1-1; 7 bases are a match to TRBD1. The germline V gene encodes CDR1 SNHLY and CDR2 FYNNEI. The CDR3 totals 14 residues. V lost 8 bases to trimming and J lost 0 bases; unmatched junction nucleotides: 6. In DNA, the CDR3 is TGTGCCAGCGGGAAGGGGGCCCTGAACACTGAAGCTTTCTTT. Translation: CASGKGALNTEAFF.

This clone was recorded only once. The chain uses TRBV27 and TRBJ1-2; tentative D call: TRBD1 (5 bases). CDR3 length: 14 residues. Per the germline V gene, CDR1 is MNHEY and CDR2 is SMNVEV (reference sequence). With 3 bases removed from V and 4 bases from J, the gap between germline ends came to 12 bases. The CDR3 reads CASSFRGNGYGYTF. Here the CDR3 DNA reads TGTGCCAGCAGTTTCCGGGGGAACGGCTATGGCTACACCTTC.

The chain couples TRBV5-1 to TRBJ2-1; 7 bases match TRBD2. Per germline, CDR1 SGHRS and CDR2 YFSETQ. Trimming at V came to 0 bases and at J to 8 bases, leaving 14 bases not matched to a gene. The CDR3 spans 17 residues. The CDR3 coding sequence is TGCGCCAGCAGCTTGGTTGTGGGAGGGCCAAGTATCGATGAGCAGTTCTTC. Residues: CASSLVVGGPSIDEQFF.

The V call is TRBV5-4, the J call TRBJ2-3, with D maybe TRBD2 (6 bases). V was trimmed by 3 bases and J by 4 bases, leaving 15 bases between them. This CDR3 has 15 amino acids. Germline V gene lookup returns CDR1 SGHNT and CDR2 YYREEE (reference sequence). In DNA form, the CDR3 reads TGTGCCAGCAGCTCCTCTAGCGAGGGACCAGATACGCAGTATTTT. This encodes CASSSSSEGPDTQYF.